This T cell receptor (beta chain) derives from a study of T-cell reconstitution after alpha-beta-depleted transplantation in children. The library targeted TCRbeta and was prepared with unique molecular identifiers. Each CDR3 protein is one row after TCRdb ran MiXCR on the PCR reads. Counted here are nearly 550,000 distinct CDR3 sequences, about 16% occurring once; the ten biggest clones make up over 3%. This clonotype was detected only a few times. The sequences come from PBMCs from the stem cell graft donor, collected from the stem cell graft. The sequence came from a human donor who donated a stem cell graft to a child with acute lymphoblastic leukemia.

Here the CDR3 DNA reads TGTGCCAGCAGAGAGCAGGGGATCCAGCCCCAGCATTTT. Amino acids: CASREQGIQPQHF. V is TRBV6-6 and J is TRBJ1-5; TRBD1 might be the D (6 bases). The CDR3 runs to 13 residues. Deletions cut 6 bases from V and 7 bases from J, with 13 bases between. Germline loops: CDR1 MNHNY, CDR2 SVGAGI (reference sequence).